This is a list of T cell receptor beta chains from one sample in a study of CD8 T cells in Susac syndrome. TCRdb itself ran the immunoSEQ multiplex PCR reads through MiXCR, one entry per CDR3 protein. Among around 26,000 distinct CDR3 sequences listed, around 95% were seen once. Sequencing used CD8+ T cells from PBMCs. Receptors originate from a human donor in good health. The CDR3 runs from the conserved cysteine through the conserved F or W. D genes are given only for firm matches. Only some rows state a clone size, as once, few, many or a class for expanded clones.

D gene	clone size	J gene	CDR3 length	V gene	CDR3 protein	CDR3 DNA
TRBD1	-	TRBJ2-7	15	TRBV11-2	CASSWDRGASYEQYF	TGTGCCAGCAGCTGGGACAGGGGGGCGTCCTACGAGCAGTACTTC
TRBD1	-	TRBJ2-1	11	TRBV3-1	CASSCPGQGIF	TGTGCCAGCAGCTGCCCGGGACAGGGAATCTTC
-	-	TRBJ1-5	15	TRBV7-9	CASSLGDMGNQPQHF	TGTGCCAGCAGCTTAGGGGACATGGGGAATCAGCCCCAGCATTTT
TRBD2	-	TRBJ2-1	16	TRBV14	CASSQAGAGIYNEQFF	TGTGCCAGCAGCCAAGCTGGAGCGGGGATATACAATGAGCAGTTCTTC
TRBD1	-	TRBJ2-1	17	TRBV4-1	CASSQDTGQGSYNEQFF	TGCGCCAGCAGCCAAGATACGGGACAGGGATCCTACAATGAGCAGTTCTTC
TRBD1	-	TRBJ2-3	15	TRBV20-1	CSASGRGLGTDTQYF	TGCAGTGCTAGTGGTAGGGGGCTTGGCACAGATACGCAGTATTTT
-	-	TRBJ1-2	12	TRBV6-5	CASRLTGYGYTF	TGTGCCAGCAGACTTACAGGGTATGGCTACACCTTC
TRBD1	-	TRBJ1-1	15	TRBV27	CASSFGTGVNTEAFF	TGTGCCAGCAGTTTTGGGACAGGGGTGAACACTGAAGCTTTCTTT
-	-	TRBJ1-2	14	TRBV6-5	CASSYFGGNYGYTF	TGTGCCAGCAGTTATTTCGGTGGCAACTATGGCTACACCTTC
-	-	TRBJ1-1	16	TRBV14	CASSRFHGSANTEAFF	TGTGCCAGCAGCCGGTTCCACGGCAGCGCGAACACTGAAGCTTTCTTT
-	once	TRBJ2-4	15	TRBV4-3	CASSQDNGNDNIQYF	TGCGCCAGCAGCCAAGATAATGGCAACGATAACATTCAGTACTTC
-	-	TRBJ1-5	13	TRBV7-8	CASSTGPNQPQHF	TGTGCCAGCAGTACAGGGCCAAATCAGCCCCAGCATTTT
-	-	TRBJ2-3	15	TRBV29-1	CSVAGRQGSVDTQYF	TGCAGCGTTGCCGGTCGTCAGGGGAGTGTAGATACGCAGTATTTT
-	-	TRBJ2-1	12	TRBV7-2	CASRKDGDEQFF	TGTGCCAGCAGAAAGGACGGCGATGAGCAGTTCTTC
-	-	TRBJ2-4	15	TRBV3-1	CASSQDPGTLNIQYF	TGTGCCAGCAGCCAAGACCCCGGGACTCTGAACATTCAGTACTTC
TRBD1	-	TRBJ1-5	14	TRBV7-2	CASSSTGGNQPQHF	TGTGCCAGCAGCTCTACAGGGGGCAATCAGCCCCAGCATTTT
TRBD2	-	TRBJ2-3	12	TRBV11-2	CASSSGLAGPYF	TGTGCCAGCAGCTCCGGACTAGCGGGGCCGTATTTT
-	-	TRBJ2-1	14	TRBV2	CASRGRLAYNEQFF	TGTGCCAGCAGGGGCAGACTAGCCTACAATGAGCAGTTCTTC
-	-	TRBJ1-3	12	TRBV9	CASKGSGNTIYF	TGTGCCAGCAAGGGCTCTGGAAACACCATATATTTT
-	-	TRBJ1-3	15	TRBV7-2	CASSPSRGGGNTIYF	TGTGCCAGCAGCCCAAGCAGGGGTGGTGGAAACACCATATATTTT
-	-	TRBJ1-1	11	TRBV20-1	CSAEQGSEAFF	TGCAGTGCTGAACAGGGTTCTGAAGCTTTCTTT
TRBD2	-	TRBJ2-7	17	TRBV4-3	CASSPGTSGISTYEQYF	TGCGCCAGCAGCCCGGGGACTAGCGGGATTAGCACCTACGAGCAGTACTTC
TRBD1	-	TRBJ1-1	15	TRBV29-1	CSVEGPQGARTEAFF	TGCAGCGTTGAAGGCCCGCAGGGGGCAAGGACTGAAGCTTTCTTT
TRBD2	-	TRBJ2-1	15	TRBV7-8	CASSLSSGAYNEQFF	TGTGCCAGCAGCTTATCTAGCGGGGCCTACAATGAGCAGTTCTTC
-	-	TRBJ1-1	15	TRBV13	CASSLGPGTFSEAFF	TGTGCCAGCAGCTTAGGACCTGGGACCTTTTCTGAAGCTTTCTTT
-	-	TRBJ2-1	14	TRBV13	CASNAGSSYNEQFF	TGTGCCAGCAATGCGGGATCCTCCTACAATGAGCAGTTCTTC
-	-	TRBJ2-3	13	TRBV4-3	CAPKPGVGDTQYF	TGCGCCCCTAAACCAGGGGTAGGGGATACGCAGTATTTT
-	-	TRBJ1-5	15	TRBV15	CATGRDNPGREPQHF	TGTGCCACCGGCAGAGATAATCCCGGTCGGGAGCCCCAGCATTTT
TRBD1	-	TRBJ1-3	18	TRBV7-6	CASTLSTGTVGSGNTIYF	TGTGCCAGCACGTTGTCAACAGGGACAGTCGGCTCTGGAAACACCATATATTTT
TRBD1	-	TRBJ2-2	14	TRBV5-1	CASSWGQGTGELFF	TGCGCCAGCAGCTGGGGACAGGGCACCGGGGAGCTGTTTTTT
-	-	TRBJ2-7	16	TRBV4-1	CASSQAPTQSSYEQYF	TGCGCCAGCAGCCAAGCTCCGACCCAGAGCTCCTACGAGCAGTACTTC
TRBD1	-	TRBJ2-6	16	TRBV7-9	CASSLQGDVGANVLTF	TGTGCCAGCAGCCTACAGGGGGACGTCGGGGCCAACGTCCTGACTTTC
TRBD1	-	TRBJ1-5	15	TRBV2	CASRWDRGREQPQHF	TGTGCCAGCCGATGGGACAGGGGTAGAGAACAGCCCCAGCATTTT
-	-	TRBJ1-1	12	TRBV29-1	CSVEEGSTEAFF	TGCAGCGTTGAGGAGGGCTCCACTGAAGCTTTCTTT
-	-	TRBJ1-2	11	TRBV7-9	CASSDRDGYTF	TGTGCCAGCAGTGACCGGGATGGCTACACCTTC
-	-	TRBJ2-7	12	TRBV29-1	CSVRDNSYEQYF	TGCAGCGTCCGGGACAACTCCTACGAGCAGTACTTC
-	-	TRBJ2-1	13	TRBV7-2	CASSFEAGASGFF	TGTGCCAGCAGCTTCGAGGCGGGGGCCTCGGGGTTCTTC
-	-	TRBJ2-4	14	TRBV5-1	CASSLTEVKNIQYF	TGCGCCAGCAGCTTGACAGAGGTCAAAAACATTCAGTACTTC
-	-	TRBJ2-1	18	TRBV6-1	CASPENRGFEKGPNEQFF	TGTGCCTCCCCGGAAAATAGGGGGTTCGAGAAAGGACCAAACGAGCAGTTCTTC
-	once	TRBJ1-1	16	TRBV12-3/TRBV12-4	CASSFLPGFRDTEAFF	TGTGCCAGCAGTTTCTTACCCGGGTTTAGGGACACTGAAGCTTTCTTT
-	few	TRBJ1-1	11	TRBV12-3/TRBV12-4	CASSWGTEAFF	TGTGCCAGCAGTTGGGGTACTGAAGCTTTCTTT
-	-	TRBJ2-6	17	TRBV7-2	CASSPRVGSSGANVLTF	TGTGCCAGCAGCCCCAGGGTAGGAAGCTCTGGGGCCAACGTCCTGACTTTC
-	once	TRBJ2-2	15	TRBV6-5	CASSSGTIRAGELFF	TGTGCCAGCAGCTCCGGGACAATAAGGGCCGGGGAGCTGTTTTTT
TRBD1	-	TRBJ2-7	14	TRBV7-2	CASSLVGQGYEQYF	TGTGCCAGCAGCTTAGTGGGACAGGGATACGAGCAGTACTTC
-	-	TRBJ1-2	11	TRBV5-8	CASSPLYGYTF	TGTGCCAGCAGCCCGCTTTATGGCTACACCTTC
-	-	TRBJ1-5	16	TRBV6-1	CASREKEPSGNQPQHF	TGTGCCAGCAGGGAGAAGGAGCCCTCAGGAAATCAGCCCCAGCATTTT
-	-	TRBJ1-2	17	TRBV10-3	CAIGPQPPTGSPGGYTF	TGTGCCATCGGGCCCCAGCCGCCTACAGGGTCTCCGGGCGGCTACACCTTC
-	-	TRBJ2-2	13	TRBV27	CASSLSNTGELFF	TGTGCCAGCAGTTTATCCAACACCGGGGAGCTGTTTTTT
-	few	TRBJ2-7	13	TRBV4-3	CASSQANGYEQYF	TGCGCCAGCAGCCAAGCGAATGGCTACGAGCAGTACTTC
-	-	TRBJ2-5	16	TRBV6-5	CASSYNTDVRGGTQYF	TGTGCCAGCAGTTATAACACCGATGTCCGTGGTGGGACCCAGTACTTC
-	-	TRBJ1-2	16	TRBV27	CASSLSSRGLNYGYTF	TGTGCCAGCAGTTTATCGTCGCGCGGCCTCAACTATGGCTACACCTTC
-	-	TRBJ2-1	16	TRBV20-1	CSARDLSRQTYNEQFF	TGCAGTGCTAGAGATTTAAGTAGACAGACCTACAATGAGCAGTTCTTC
TRBD1	-	TRBJ1-2	13	TRBV7-2	CASSSGGGYGYTF	TGTGCCAGCAGCTCAGGGGGCGGCTATGGCTACACCTTC
-	-	TRBJ2-7	12	TRBV27	CASSLSSGEQYF	TGTGCCAGCAGTTTATCCTCCGGCGAGCAGTACTTC
-	-	TRBJ2-1	14	TRBV7-2	CASSPRLPGNEQFF	TGTGCCAGCAGCCCAAGACTGCCGGGGAATGAGCAGTTCTTC
TRBD2	-	TRBJ2-1	15	TRBV7-9	CASIPRGRGANEQFF	TGTGCCAGCATCCCTCGGGGGCGGGGGGCTAATGAGCAGTTCTTC